These 11 T cell receptor beta chains came from one sample sequenced in a study of OX40 agonist ivuxolimab in advanced cancers. Profiling relied on immunoSEQ multiplex PCR, and the TCRdb table lists in-frame clones only, not all of them. Of 60,000 or so clones detected, about four fifths appear once; the ten largest clones hold 27%. Specimen: CD4+ or CD8+ T cells sorted from blood, collected in a trial of the OX40 agonist ivuxolimab. These receptors came from an adult with an advanced solid tumor such as melanoma, head and neck, liver or kidney cancer.

The chain has TRBV5-4 and TRBJ2-4; 11 bases line up with TRBD1. Germline loops: CDR1 SGHNT, CDR2 YYREEE (reference sequence). The CDR3 sequence is 18 residues long. V shed 4 bases, J shed 0 bases, and the junction held 9 bases outside the gene matches. As DNA, the CDR3 is TGTGCCAGCAGCCAAAGGGACAGGGGGTCTTTAGCCAAAAACATTCAGTACTTC. It encodes CASSQRDRGSLAKNIQYF.

This clone has only one observation. The gene calls are TRBV7-2 and TRBJ1-4; perhaps TRBD1 as D (6 bases). Trimming removed 5 bases from V and 5 bases from J, with 12 bases in between. Per germline, CDR1 SGHTA and CDR2 FQGNSA. This CDR3 has 14 residues. The CDR3: CASSRDRLNEKLFF. The CDR3, as DNA: TGTGCCAGCAGCAGAGACAGGCTGAATGAAAAACTGTTTTTT.

This clone was seen a handful of times. The CDR3 spells CASSLVQDSNQPQHF. The CDR3 DNA follows: TGTGCCAGCAGCTTGGTGCAGGATAGCAATCAGCCCCAGCATTTT. The rearrangement joins TRBV5-5 to TRBJ1-5; no reliable D call. Trimming shortened V by 0 bases and J by 0 bases, and 7 bases separated the two germline ends. Germline V CDR1 and CDR2: SGHKS, YYEKEE (reference sequence). The CDR3 length is 15 residues.

Here the CDR3 DNA reads TGTGCCAGCAGGTCCTCGAGGGTCGGGGCCAACGTCCTGACTTTC. Translated: CASRSSRVGANVLTF. This chain links TRBV11-2 with TRBJ2-6; a weak D match, TRBD2 (5 bases). The CDR3 sequence is 15 residues long. Trimming stripped 6 bases from V and 4 bases from J, with 13 bases between. CDR1 and CDR2 from the germline V gene are SGHAT and FQNNGV.

For this clone: The same CDR3 is also encoded by other DNA sequences in this sample. This chain uses TRBV27 with TRBJ2-2; perhaps TRBD1 as D (6 bases). The CDR3 totals 15 residues. V was pared by 3 bases and J by 1 base, with 9 bases between. Looked up from germline, CDR1 is MNHEY and CDR2 is SMNVEV (reference sequence). DNA for the CDR3: TGTGCCAGCAGTTTCTCGACAGGGAACACCGGGGAGCTGTTTTTT. This encodes CASSFSTGNTGELFF.

The rearrangement links TRBV20-1 to TRBJ1-1; no reliable D call. The V end lost 3 bases, the J end lost 10 bases, and 12 bases lay between the germline ends. CDR3 length: 11 amino acids. Germline CDR1 DFQATT, CDR2 SNEGSKA (reference sequence). CDR3 nucleotide sequence: TGCAGTGCTAGGCCTACAACAAGAGCTTTCTTT. Amino acids: CSARPTTRAFF.

The CDR3 nucleotides are TGTGCCAGCAGCTTAGGGAGGGGGAGCAGGCATGAAGCTTTCTTT. Amino acids: CASSLGRGSRHEAFF. V usage is TRBV7-2 and J usage is TRBJ1-1, with TRBD1 as a possible D gene (6 bases). The germline V gene has CDR1 SGHTA and CDR2 FQGNSA. Trimming took off 1 base at V and 7 bases at J, with 16 bases between the two ends. This CDR3 is 15 amino acids long.

CDR3 protein: CASSLIESGIGAFF. CDR3 nucleotides: TGTGCCAGCAGCTTGATTGAGTCTGGGATTGGAGCTTTCTTT. This chain links TRBV5-4 with TRBJ1-1; D is unclear. The V end was cut by 1 base, the J end by 10 bases, with 17 bases between. This CDR3 has 14 residues. Germline values: CDR1 SGHNT, CDR2 YYREEE (reference sequence).

The J gene is TRBJ1-4, the V gene TRBV12-5; D is unresolved. CDR1 LGHNT and CDR2 FRNRAP come from the germline V gene. The CDR3 runs to 16 residues. Between the trimmed V and J ends, which lost 0 bases and 5 bases, there was a span of 13 bases. CDR3 loop: CASGLVLPDGNEKLFF. The CDR3, as DNA: TGTGCTAGTGGTTTGGTACTCCCGGACGGGAATGAAAAACTGTTTTTT.

The chain joins TRBV7-2 to TRBJ1-3; TRBD1 matches at 7 bases. The CDR3 covers 14 residues. Germline V gene lookup returns CDR1 SGHTA and CDR2 FQGNSA. Trimming at V came to 6 bases and at J to 4 bases, leaving 6 bases not matched to a gene. CDR3 coding DNA: TGTGCCAGCAGACCACAGGGGAGAGGAAACACCATATATTTT. Protein: CASRPQGRGNTIYF. The whole variable domain, filled in from reference TRBV7-2 and TRBJ1-3, reads GAGVSQSPSNKVTEKGKDVELRCDPISGHTALYWYRQSLGQGLEFLIYFQGNSAPDKSGLPSDRFSAERTGGSVSTLTIQRTQQEDSAVYLCASRPQGRGNTIYFGEGSWLTVV.

This chain uses TRBV2 with TRBJ2-7, with 13 bases that match TRBD2. Per germline, CDR1 SNHLY and CDR2 FYNNEI. The V gene end was trimmed by 6 bases and the J gene end by 3 bases; junction bases not matched to a gene: 8. The CDR3 is 16 amino acids. The CDR3 loop reads CASRGGLAGRYYEQYF. In nucleotides, the CDR3 is TGTGCCAGCAGGGGGGGACTAGCGGGACGATACTACGAGCAGTACTTC.